This record concerns one T cell receptor beta chain sequence. This CDR3 is 17 amino acids long. Germline CDR1 and CDR2: SGDLS and YYNGEE. The junction had 9 bases not matched to a gene; V was cut back by 4 bases and J by 5 bases. These data are taken from a study of blood T cell repertoires in COVID-19. Overall study: Sources were T cells, B-cell-depleted T cells, or PBMCs; the material itself was cDNA or gDNA.

Assay: immunoSEQ multiplex PCR; the TCRdb copy retains only in-frame clones and omits some. The profile shows 320,000 or so clones, about nine tenths of them singletons. Sequenced sample: PBMCs or T cells enriched from blood (not recorded which). V usage is TRBV9 and J usage is TRBJ2-5; 15 bases map to TRBD2. This clonotype was obtained from a man aged 55 to 69 who had recovered from COVID-19. In DNA form, the CDR3 reads TGTGCCAGCAGCTTTGGACTAGCGGGAGGGCATGCGGAGACCCAGTACTTC. Translated: CASSFGLAGGHAETQYF. The full variable domain, with the rest looked up from reference TRBV9 and TRBJ2-5, is DSGVTQTPKHLITATGQRVTLRCSPRSGDLSVYWYQQSLDQGLQFLIQYYNGEERAKGNILERFSAQQFPDLHSELNLSSLELGDSALYFCASSFGLAGGHAETQYFGPGTRLLVL.